These 14 T cell receptor beta chains originate from one sample sequenced in a study of T cells in Graves' hyperthyroidism and ophthalmopathy. Researchers amplified the TCR beta CDR3 regions from RNA transcripts. TCR CDR3 regions were first amplified by RT-PCR with HTBI primers. Using its own MiXCR run on the multiplex PCR reads, TCRdb lists one record per CDR3 protein. The table records 300,000 to 450,000 distinct CDR3 sequences, around 16% of them present only once. Sequenced: blood. The receptors were gathered from a young woman with Graves' hyperthyroidism that later progressed to Graves' ophthalmopathy.

In its sample, this clonotype was seen a few times. The gene calls are TRBV12-3 or TRBV12-4 and TRBJ1-1; the D gene is possibly TRBD1 (5 bases). The CDR3 spans 14 residues. V was clipped by 6 bases and J by 7 bases, with 18 bases between them. The CDR3 nucleotides read TGTGCCAGCAGCTCGGAACAGGTCGAGGATGAAGCTTTCTTT. It codes for CASSSEQVEDEAFF.

This clonotype has at least ten counts. V usage is TRBV29-1 and J usage is TRBJ2-7, with TRBD2 matching over 7 bases. CDR1 is SQVTM, CDR2 ANQGSEA, per germline. This CDR3 comprises 18 residues. Trimming took 5 bases from V and 8 from J; bases not matched to a gene: 27. The CDR3 is CSVTVLAAKSTPPTKQYF. DNA for the CDR3: TGCAGCGTTACCGTCCTAGCGGCCAAATCTACCCCCCCAACTAAGCAGTACTTC.

Ten or more counts support this clonotype. The chain links TRBV10-3 to TRBJ2-1, with D possibly TRBD2 on 5 matching bases. V dropped 10 bases and J dropped 5 bases, with 9 bases sitting between them. This CDR3 has 11 amino acids. CDR1 is ENHRY and CDR2 is SYGVKD in the germline V gene. The CDR3 sequence: CATRADNEQFF. CDR3 sequence (DNA): TGTGCCACACGAGCGGACAATGAGCAGTTCTTC.

Only a few counts were recorded for this clonotype. Mismatch with germline at one junction end may stem from a read error. The CDR3 is CATSLGQSYDEQFF. DNA of the CDR3: TGTGCCACCAGTTTGGGACAGTCCTACGATGAGCAGTTCTTC. This chain uses TRBV24-1 with TRBJ2-1, with 7 nucleotides matching TRBD1. CDR3 length equals 14 residues. Germline V lookup: CDR1 KGHDR, CDR2 SFDVKD.

J is TRBJ2-1 and V is TRBV28; D unclear. V dropped 5 bases and J dropped 7 bases, with 21 bases sitting between them. Germline CDR1 MDHEN, CDR2 SYDVKM. The CDR3 extends over 16 amino acids. This CDR3 reads CASSENFLGSPNEQFF. The CDR3 coding sequence is TGTGCCAGCAGTGAGAACTTCCTCGGATCACCTAATGAGCAGTTCTTC.

This clonotype was counted ten times or more. V gene TRBV7-3 combines with J gene TRBJ1-1; D possibly corresponds to TRBD1 (5 bases). The CDR3 loop spans 13 amino acids. V lost 0 bases and J 3 bases, leaving 5 bases between the germline ends. From germline, CDR1 is SGHTA and CDR2 FQGTGA. The CDR3 sequence is CASSLTGDTEAFF. CDR3 nucleotide sequence: TGTGCCAGCAGCTTAACAGGGGACACTGAAGCTTTCTTT. Based on the CDR3 plus reference TRBV7-3 and TRBJ1-1, the full variable domain is GAGVSQTPSNKVTEKGKYVELRCDPISGHTALYWYRQSLGQGPEFLIYFQGTGAADDSGLPNDRFFAVRPEGSVSTLKIQRTERGDSAVYLCASSLTGDTEAFFGQGTRLTVV.

This clonotype was seen repeatedly, ten times or more. The V gene is TRBV30, the J gene TRBJ2-7, with unresolved D. The CDR3 sequence is 12 residues long. CDR1 is GTSNPN, CDR2 SVGIG, per germline (reference sequence). V was pared by 5 bases and J by 2 bases, with 10 bases between. CDR3 in DNA: TGTGCCTGGGCCGGGTCCACCTACGAGCAGTACTTC. This sequence encodes CAWAGSTYEQYF.

This clonotype has at least ten counts. The rearrangement links TRBV20-1 to TRBJ2-5; a possible D gene is TRBD2 (5 bases). The CDR3 sequence is 13 residues long. Trimming cost V 6 bases and J 5 bases, with 16 bases left between them. Germline CDR1 and CDR2: DFQATT and SNEGSKA (reference sequence). DNA of the CDR3: TGCAGTGCCCCACTAGGGCCGGGGGAGACCCAGTACTTC. This gives the protein CSAPLGPGETQYF.

This clonotype was detected many times. The chain has TRBV24-1 and TRBJ1-1; no reliable D call. CDR3 length equals 12 residues. Germline-derived CDR1 and CDR2 are KGHDR and SFDVKD. Trimming cost V 9 bases and J 5 bases, with 12 bases left between them. In DNA, the CDR3 is TGTGCCACCGCGGCAGGCGGGACTGAAGCTTTCTTT. This sequence encodes CATAAGGTEAFF.

This clonotype was counted ten times or more. The chain uses TRBV12-3 or TRBV12-4 and TRBJ2-1; the match to TRBD2 covers 9 bases. V trimming: 1 base; J trimming: 4 bases; junction bases outside the gene matches: 2. The CDR3 totals 15 residues. The CDR3, as DNA: TGTGCCAGCAGTTTAGGTACTAGCGGGTACAATGAGCAGTTCTTC. It translates to CASSLGTSGYNEQFF.

Many counts were recorded for this clonotype. The genes are TRBV28 and TRBJ1-5; weak D call: TRBD1 (5 bases). V lost 2 bases and J lost 6, with 11 bases in between. The CDR3 runs to 14 residues. Germline-derived CDR1 and CDR2 are MDHEN and SYDVKM. The CDR3 region is CASSLGGGTQPQHF. The DNA of the CDR3 is TGTGCCAGCAGTTTAGGGGGGGGGACTCAGCCCCAGCATTTT.

This clonotype has at least ten counts. This CDR3 is CASSRPRGKDGYTF. CDR3 in DNA: TGTGCCAGCAGCCGGCCCAGGGGGAAAGATGGCTACACCTTC. This chain uses TRBV28 with TRBJ1-2; 7 positions agree with TRBD1. The CDR3 has 14 residues. With 6 bases clipped from V and 6 bases from J, the junction kept 10 bases outside the gene matches. Germline V gene sequence: CDR1 MDHEN, CDR2 SYDVKM.

The chain links TRBV6-5 to TRBJ1-2; a weak D match, TRBD1 (5 bases). In germline, CDR1 is MNHEY, CDR2 SVGAGI. The CDR3 has 13 amino acids. V was clipped by 0 bases and J by 4 bases, with 6 bases between them. CDR3 region: CASSYSGTYGYTF. DNA of the CDR3: TGTGCCAGCAGTTACTCCGGGACCTATGGCTACACCTTC.

The chain is built from TRBV24-1 and TRBJ2-7, with 10 bases that match TRBD2. With 3 bases clipped from V and 6 bases from J, the junction kept 7 bases outside the gene matches. The CDR3 runs to 15 residues. The germline V gene has CDR1 KGHDR and CDR2 SFDVKD. The CDR3 here is CATSDQSSGSGEQYF. Written as DNA, the CDR3 is TGTGCCACCAGTGATCAATCTAGCGGGAGCGGCGAGCAGTACTTC.